These T cell receptor beta chains were read from a single sample in a study of shared clonotypes between healthy human individuals. Sequencing was performed with immunoSEQ multiplex PCR; in TCRdb, only in-frame clones are kept and a portion is missing. In the table there are 400,000 to 500,000 clones, over 60% of which are singletons. Sequenced: PBMCs. The receptors originated from a woman in her 40s in good health. Some clones in this sample may be carry-over from other donors' samples. Both conserved end residues are part of each CDR3. The D gene is left open where the match is weak. Part of the rows lack a size; the others show once, few, many or a class for expanded clones.

size,length,J,V,D,CDR3,DNA
NA,15,TRBJ2-7,TRBV18,TRBD1,CASSPGDRGIYEQYF,TGTGCCAGCTCACCAGGGGACAGGGGGATCTACGAGCAGTACTTC
few,12,TRBJ1-1,TRBV19,NA,CASSIGNTEAFF,TGTGCCAGTAGTATAGGAAACACTGAAGCTTTCTTT
NA,17,TRBJ2-2,TRBV10-2,TRBD2,CASSWGVAGANTGELFF,TGCGCCAGCAGCTGGGGAGTAGCGGGCGCGAACACCGGGGAGCTGTTTTTT
NA,14,TRBJ2-3,TRBV4-3,NA,CASSQDLAADTQYF,TGCGCCAGCAGCCAAGATCTGGCGGCAGATACGCAGTATTTT
NA,15,TRBJ2-1,TRBV7-2,TRBD2,CASSRPGLGFGEQFF,TGTGCCAGCAGCCGGCCGGGACTAGGATTTGGCGAGCAGTTCTTC
NA,15,TRBJ2-7,TRBV28,TRBD2,CASSLAGGPSYEQYF,TGTGCCAGCAGTTTAGCGGGAGGGCCTTCCTACGAGCAGTACTTC
NA,15,TRBJ1-4,TRBV25-1,NA,CASSDRVSANEKLFF,TGTGCCAGCAGTGACAGGGTTTCGGCCAATGAAAAACTGTTTTTT
NA,16,TRBJ2-1,TRBV6-4,TRBD2,CASSGEGNPSYNEQFF,TGTGCCAGCAGTGGGGAGGGGAACCCCTCCTACAATGAGCAGTTCTTC
NA,13,TRBJ1-1,TRBV15,NA,CATGAGLNTEAFF,TGTGCCACCGGGGCAGGGTTGAACACTGAAGCTTTCTTT
NA,14,TRBJ2-2,TRBV6-1,TRBD1,CASSVDRGNGELFF,TGTGCCAGCAGTGTAGACAGGGGTAACGGGGAGCTGTTTTTT
few,12,TRBJ1-1,TRBV29-1,NA,CSVASWDTEAFF,TGCAGCGTTGCCAGTTGGGACACTGAAGCTTTCTTT
NA,15,TRBJ2-5,TRBV7-2,TRBD2,CASSAGGGFGETQYF,TGTGCCAGCAGCGCCGGCGGGGGATTCGGAGAGACCCAGTACTTC
NA,16,TRBJ2-1,TRBV18,NA,CASSPSEGQSYNEQFF,TGTGCCAGCTCACCATCAGAGGGCCAGTCCTACAATGAGCAGTTCTTC
NA,14,TRBJ1-1,TRBV14,NA,CASSQLEVNTEAFF,TGTGCCAGCAGCCAATTAGAGGTGAACACTGAAGCTTTCTTT
NA,18,TRBJ2-1,TRBV4-2,TRBD2,CASSQALAGGRGDNEQFF,TGTGCCAGCAGCCAAGCGCTAGCGGGAGGGCGGGGGGACAATGAGCAGTTCTTC
NA,15,TRBJ2-1,TRBV9,TRBD1,CASSVGGTGGNEQFF,TGTGCCAGCAGCGTAGGGGGGACAGGCGGGAATGAGCAGTTCTTC
NA,14,TRBJ1-2,TRBV29-1,NA,CSVEGPATNYGYTF,TGCAGCGTTGAGGGACCGGCGACTAACTATGGCTACACCTTC
once,16,TRBJ2-7,TRBV11-2,TRBD2,CASSLSGTSSIYEQYF,TGTGCCAGCAGCTTATCCGGGACTAGCAGCATCTACGAGCAGTACTTC
once,14,TRBJ1-1,TRBV9,NA,CASSVAGGGTEAFF,TGTGCCAGCAGCGTAGCTGGGGGGGGGACTGAAGCTTTCTTT
NA,13,TRBJ2-1,TRBV4-3,NA,CASSQEIELAQFF,TGCGCCAGCAGCCAAGAGATAGAGCTAGCGCAGTTCTTC
NA,17,TRBJ1-2,TRBV28,TRBD1,CASSSRTGAGANYGYTF,TGTGCCAGCAGTTCCCGGACAGGGGCGGGGGCTAACTATGGCTACACCTTC
NA,13,TRBJ1-1,TRBV6-4,NA,CASSSGQKSEAFF,TGTGCCAGCAGCAGTGGGCAGAAGAGTGAAGCTTTCTTT
NA,14,TRBJ1-2,TRBV5-1,TRBD1,CASSLTGAGDGYTF,TGCGCCAGCAGCTTAACAGGGGCTGGTGATGGCTACACCTTC
NA,15,TRBJ2-3,TRBV2,TRBD2,CASSVIAGGTDTQYF,TGTGCCAGCAGTGTCATAGCGGGAGGGACAGATACGCAGTATTTT
few,13,TRBJ1-1,TRBV28,NA,CASSFWQNTEAFF,TGTGCCAGCAGTTTCTGGCAGAACACTGAAGCTTTCTTT
NA,14,TRBJ1-4,TRBV11-2,TRBD1,CASSLDGTVEKLFF,TGTGCCAGCAGCTTAGACGGGACAGTGGAAAAACTGTTTTTT
few,15,TRBJ2-5,TRBV28,NA,CASSFRVGQPETQYF,TGTGCCAGCAGTTTTCGGGTGGGACAACCAGAGACCCAGTACTTC
NA,15,TRBJ2-5,TRBV5-1,NA,CASSLVGGGGETQYF,TGCGCCAGCAGCTTGGTAGGCGGAGGCGGAGAGACCCAGTACTTC
NA,15,TRBJ2-3,TRBV6-4,NA,CASSDSGVITDTQYF,TGTGCCAGCAGTGACTCCGGGGTCATCACAGATACGCAGTATTTT